These 3 T cell receptor beta chains were sequenced from one sample in a study of regulatory T cells in long-lasting Graves disease (dated by TCRdb to the early 2020s). The library relied on multiplex PCR. Sequenced on an Illumina HiSeq 4000. To build TCR beta libraries, CDR3 regions were amplified by Arm-PCR using iRepertoire HTBI primers. TCRdb took the public reads, trimmed them with fastp at Q25, ran MiXCR for clone calling and kept in-frame beta chains. Entries are consolidated by CDR3 protein sequence, retaining the most common genes and DNA. Here the sample has some 250,000 distinct CDR3 sequences; more than 15% occur a single time. The top ten constitute around 15% of the sample. What this sample's time point label stands for: newly diagnosed GD, antithyroid drugs for less than 3 months. RNA was extracted from PBMCs in TRIzol for both TCR sequencing and RNA sequencing. The same data also went into a second study, on T cells in Graves' hyperthyroidism and ophthalmopathy.

Sequencing used peripheral blood mononuclear cells (PBMCs), obtained at new diagnosis, from a patient treated with antithyroid drugs. The receptors here all came from a young woman with Graves disease. Donor details come from another sample of the same person, matched by shared clones.

The chain combines TRBV9 with TRBJ2-3; perhaps TRBD2 as D (6 bases). V lost 0 bases and J 4 bases, leaving 18 bases between the germline ends. This CDR3 is 17 amino acids long. The germline V gene has CDR1 SGDLS and CDR2 YYNGEE. The CDR3 loop is CASSVVGGRGPPDTQYF. As DNA, the CDR3 is TGTGCCAGCAGCGTAGTTGGAGGGAGAGGTCCCCCAGATACGCAGTATTTT.

This clonotype was recorded many times. The V and J genes are TRBV27 and TRBJ1-2; D not certain. Deletions cut 2 bases from V and 2 bases from J, with 15 bases between. Germline V gene data show CDR1 as MNHEY and CDR2 as SMNVEV (reference sequence). CDR3 length: 16 amino acids. The CDR3 nucleotides read TGTGCCAGCAGTTTAAGTGAGGCCGGAAGCAACTATGGCTACACCTTC. Encoded protein: CASSLSEAGSNYGYTF.

There are many counts of this clonotype. This rearrangement joins TRBV7-9 to TRBJ1-2; D perhaps matches TRBD1 (5 bases). Germline lookup yields CDR1 SEHNR and CDR2 FQNEAQ (reference sequence). This CDR3 spans 12 amino acids. The V end was cut by 7 bases, the J end by 6 bases, with 12 bases between. The CDR3 loop reads CASTSGMDGYTF. The CDR3 DNA reads as TGTGCCAGCACCTCAGGGATGGATGGCTACACCTTC.